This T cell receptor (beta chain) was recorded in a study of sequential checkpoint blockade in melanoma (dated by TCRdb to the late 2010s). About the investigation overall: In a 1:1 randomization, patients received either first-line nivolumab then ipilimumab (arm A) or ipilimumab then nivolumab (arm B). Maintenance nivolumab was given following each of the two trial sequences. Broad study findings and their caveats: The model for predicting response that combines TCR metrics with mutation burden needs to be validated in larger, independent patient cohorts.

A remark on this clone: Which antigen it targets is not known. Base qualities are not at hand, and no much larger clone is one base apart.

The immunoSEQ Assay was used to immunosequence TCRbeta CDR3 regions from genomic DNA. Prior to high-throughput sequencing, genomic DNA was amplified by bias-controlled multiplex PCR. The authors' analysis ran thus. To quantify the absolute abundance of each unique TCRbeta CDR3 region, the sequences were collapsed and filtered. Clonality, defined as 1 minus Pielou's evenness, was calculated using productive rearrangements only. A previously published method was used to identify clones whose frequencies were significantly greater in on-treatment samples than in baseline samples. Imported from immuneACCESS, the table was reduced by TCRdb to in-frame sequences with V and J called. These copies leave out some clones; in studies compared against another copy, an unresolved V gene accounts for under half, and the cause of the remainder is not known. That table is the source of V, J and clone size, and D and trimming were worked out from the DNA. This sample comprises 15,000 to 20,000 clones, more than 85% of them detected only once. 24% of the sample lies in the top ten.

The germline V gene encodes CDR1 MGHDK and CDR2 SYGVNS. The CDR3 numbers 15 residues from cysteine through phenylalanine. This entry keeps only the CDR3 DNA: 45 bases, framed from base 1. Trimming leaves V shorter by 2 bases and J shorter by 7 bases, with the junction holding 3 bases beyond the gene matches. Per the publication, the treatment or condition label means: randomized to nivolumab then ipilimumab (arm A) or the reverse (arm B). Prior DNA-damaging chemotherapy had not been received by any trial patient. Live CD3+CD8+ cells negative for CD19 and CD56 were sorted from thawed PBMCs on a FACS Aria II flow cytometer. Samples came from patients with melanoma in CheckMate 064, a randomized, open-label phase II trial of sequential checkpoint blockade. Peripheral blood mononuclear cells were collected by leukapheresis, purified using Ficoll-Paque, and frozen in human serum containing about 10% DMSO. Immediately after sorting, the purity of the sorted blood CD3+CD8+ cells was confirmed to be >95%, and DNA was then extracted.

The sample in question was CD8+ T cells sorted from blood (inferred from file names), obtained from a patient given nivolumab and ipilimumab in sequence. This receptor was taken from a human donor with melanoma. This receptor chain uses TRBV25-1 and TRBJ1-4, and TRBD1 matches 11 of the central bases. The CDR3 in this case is CASSETGTGGEKLFF. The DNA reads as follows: TGTGCCAGCAGTGAAACCGGGACAGGGGGTGAAAAACTGTTTTTT.